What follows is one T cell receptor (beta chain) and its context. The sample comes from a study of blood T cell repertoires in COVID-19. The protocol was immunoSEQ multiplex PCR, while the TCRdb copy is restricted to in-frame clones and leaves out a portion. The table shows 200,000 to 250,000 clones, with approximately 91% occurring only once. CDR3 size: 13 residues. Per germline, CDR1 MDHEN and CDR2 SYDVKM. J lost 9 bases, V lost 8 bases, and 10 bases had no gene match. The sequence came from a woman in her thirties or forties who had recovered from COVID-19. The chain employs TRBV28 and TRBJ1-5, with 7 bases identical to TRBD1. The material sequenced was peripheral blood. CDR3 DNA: TGTGCCAGCCGGGACAGAGGCGTAGGGCCCCAGCATTTT. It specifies CASRDRGVGPQHF.